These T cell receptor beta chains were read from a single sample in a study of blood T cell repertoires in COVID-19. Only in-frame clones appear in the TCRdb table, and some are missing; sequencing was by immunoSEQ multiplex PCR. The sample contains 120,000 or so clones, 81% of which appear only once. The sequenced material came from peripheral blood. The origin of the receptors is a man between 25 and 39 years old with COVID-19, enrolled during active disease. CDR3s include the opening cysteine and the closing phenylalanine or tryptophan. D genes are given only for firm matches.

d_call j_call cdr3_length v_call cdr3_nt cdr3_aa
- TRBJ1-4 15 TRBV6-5 TGTGCCAGCACCCCGACAGGACTCGAGGATGAAAAACTGTTTTTT CASTPTGLEDEKLFF
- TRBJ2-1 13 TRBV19 TGTGCCAGTAGTATTCGTAGCTACAATGAGCAGTTCTTC CASSIRSYNEQFF
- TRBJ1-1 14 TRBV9 TGTGCCAGCAGCGTAGGGGGCGCAGAAACTGAAGCTTTCTTT CASSVGGAETEAFF
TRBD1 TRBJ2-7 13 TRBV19 TGTGCCAGTTCCCTCACAGGGGGCTACGAGCAGTACTTC CASSLTGGYEQYF
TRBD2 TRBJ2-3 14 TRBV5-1 TGCGCCAGCCGAGAGCTAGCGGGGAAAGATACGCAGTATTTT CASRELAGKDTQYF
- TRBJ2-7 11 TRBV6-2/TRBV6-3 TGTGCCAGCAGTCGGCGGTACGAGCAGTACTTC CASSRRYEQYF
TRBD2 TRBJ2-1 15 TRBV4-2 TGTGCCAGCAGCCAAGATGCGGGAGTCTCCGATGAGCAGTTCTTC CASSQDAGVSDEQFF
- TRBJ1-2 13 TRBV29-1 TGCAGCGTTGAAAACTACCGGGGTCGGGGCTACACCTTC CSVENYRGRGYTF
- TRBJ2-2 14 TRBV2 TGTGCCAGCGGGCAACTTAGGAACACCGGGGAGCTGTTTTTT CASGQLRNTGELFF
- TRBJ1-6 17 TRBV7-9 TGTGCCAGCAGCTTAGAGGGCGGGGGCCCCTATAATTCACCCCTCCACTTT CASSLEGGGPYNSPLHF
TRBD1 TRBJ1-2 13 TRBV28 TGTGCCAGCACCCAGGGGGGAATCTATGGCTACACCTTC CASTQGGIYGYTF
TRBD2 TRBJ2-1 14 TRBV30 TGTGCCTGGAGTAAGGCGGGGGGGGTAATTGAGCAGTTCTTC CAWSKAGGVIEQFF
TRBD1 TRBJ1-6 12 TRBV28 TGTGCCAGCAGCCTCGGCCCGGGACAGCTAAATTTT CASSLGPGQLNF
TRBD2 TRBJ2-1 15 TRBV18 TGTGCCAGCTCACCACCAGCGGGAGGAAGGAATGAGCAGTTCTTC CASSPPAGGRNEQFF
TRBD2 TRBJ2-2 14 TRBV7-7 TGTGCCAGCAGAGAGACTAGCGGCACCGGGGAGCTGTTTTTT CASRETSGTGELFF
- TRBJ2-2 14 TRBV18 TGTGCCAGCTCACGACAGGAGTACACCGGGGAGCTGTTTTTT CASSRQEYTGELFF
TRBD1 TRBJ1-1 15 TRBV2 TGTGCCAGCAGCCGACAGGGAAGGGAGAACACTGAAGCTTTCTTT CASSRQGRENTEAFF